These 29 T cell receptor beta chains came from one sample sequenced in a study of blood T cell repertoires in COVID-19. Clones were read by immunoSEQ multiplex PCR, and TCRdb kept only the in-frame ones, dropping some. The repertoire holds tens of thousands of clones, with about 81% as singletons. Sample: peripheral blood. The receptor source for this set is a human donor in a cohort sampled during active COVID-19.

V and J are TRBV5-1 and TRBJ1-1; 10 bases are shared with TRBD1. This CDR3 region has 16 residues. V dropped 1 base and J dropped 3; count of bases not matched to a gene: 6. CDR1 and CDR2 from the germline V gene are SGHRS and YFSETQ. As DNA, the CDR3 is TGCGCCAGCAGCTTGAAGAAAGGACAGGGGGACACTGAAGCTTTCTTT. Translating gives CASSLKKGQGDTEAFF.

This chain's CDR3 is CASGGLAGGVNEQFF. CDR3 nucleotides: TGTGCCAGCGGAGGGCTCGCGGGGGGGGTCAATGAGCAGTTCTTC. The V and J genes are TRBV25-1 and TRBJ2-1, with 9 bases that match TRBD2. Germline V lookup: CDR1 MGHDK, CDR2 SYGVNS. V lost 8 bases and J lost 6; bases outside the gene matches: 11. The CDR3 length is 15 residues.

This clone was observed once. The chain carries TRBV5-1 and TRBJ1-3; no clear D. CDR1 and CDR2 (germline): SGHRS, YFSETQ. V was trimmed by 4 bases and J by 3 bases, leaving 11 bases between them. The CDR3 runs 14 residues. CDR3 amino acids: CASSPPEGGNTIYF. The CDR3, as DNA: TGCGCCAGCAGCCCCCCCGAGGGTGGAAACACCATATATTTT.

The gene calls are TRBV4-2 and TRBJ2-7; D not certain. V was trimmed by 0 bases and J by 5 bases, leaving 8 bases between them. Germline CDR1 and CDR2: LGHNA and YNFKEQ. The CDR3 length is 13 residues. DNA for the CDR3: TGTGCCAGCAGCCAAGATATTTCCGACGAGCAGTACTTC. This translates into CASSQDISDEQYF.

CDR3 sequence: CASGPRGGISYEQYF. The CDR3 DNA sequence: TGTGCTAGTGGCCCAAGGGGGGGCATTTCCTACGAGCAGTACTTC. V is TRBV12-5 and J is TRBJ2-7; weak D call: TRBD2 (7 bases). Per germline, CDR1 LGHNT and CDR2 FRNRAP. V lost 6 bases and J 1 base, leaving 16 bases between the germline ends. This CDR3 comprises 15 residues.

This clone has just a few counts. The chain couples TRBV2 to TRBJ2-7; D unresolved. Germline lookup yields CDR1 SNHLY and CDR2 FYNNEI. The CDR3 length is 12 residues. V gave up 4 bases and J gave up 3 bases, with 7 bases separating them. The CDR3 coding sequence is TGTGCCAGCAGTGTAACGAGCTACGAGCAGTACTTC. This gives the protein CASSVTSYEQYF.

The chain carries TRBV4-2 and TRBJ1-5, with no clear D. Deletions cut 0 bases from V and 5 bases from J, with 14 bases between. The V gene's germline CDR1 is LGHNA and CDR2 YNFKEQ. This CDR3 has 16 amino acids. The CDR3 DNA sequence: TGTGCCAGCAGCCAAGATAGGAGGACGGACCATCAGCCCCAGCATTTT. Its protein product is CASSQDRRTDHQPQHF.

The CDR3 bases are TGCGCCAGCAGCGAGGGACAGGATAATCAGCCCCAGCATTTT. Its protein is CASSEGQDNQPQHF. The genes are TRBV5-1 and TRBJ1-5; 8 bases are shared with TRBD1. The CDR3 consists of 14 residues. Germline CDR1 and CDR2: SGHRS and YFSETQ. The trim removed 4 bases at V and 4 bases at J, leaving 4 bases unmatched.

The chain carries TRBV7-9 and TRBJ1-2; D remains unclear. V lost 4 bases and J 6 bases, leaving 21 bases between the germline ends. The V gene's germline CDR1 is SEHNR and CDR2 FQNEAQ (reference sequence). The CDR3 is 16 residues long. CDR3 residues: CASSSRDGGWVDGYTF. In DNA, the CDR3 is TGTGCCAGCAGCTCTAGGGATGGAGGGTGGGTAGATGGCTACACCTTC.

The gene calls are TRBV5-8 and TRBJ1-5; D ambiguous. The germline gives CDR1 SGHTS, CDR2 YDEGEE. This CDR3 has 16 amino acids. The germline V and J ends were trimmed by 1 base and 1 base, with 12 bases remaining between them. The CDR3: CASSLYGLESNQPQHF. The CDR3 DNA sequence: TGTGCCAGCAGCTTGTATGGACTTGAAAGCAATCAGCCCCAGCATTTT.

This sequence joins TRBV3-1 (or the pseudogene TRBV3-2) and TRBJ2-3; D remains unclear. The CDR3 spans 14 residues. CDR1 is LGHDT and CDR2 is YNNKEL in the germline V gene (reference sequence). Trimming cost V 4 bases and J 0 bases, with 8 bases left between them. The CDR3 loop reads CASSRAGSTDTQYF. CDR3 coding DNA: TGTGCCAGCAGCCGCGCCGGTAGCACAGATACGCAGTATTTT.

This chain connects TRBV30 to TRBJ1-1, with D possibly being TRBD1 (5 bases). The CDR3 consists of 12 residues. Germline CDR1 and CDR2: GTSNPN and SVGIG (reference sequence). The ends were cut back, 4 bases at V and 10 bases at J, with 16 bases in the middle. The CDR3 loop is CAWIIGGQGAFF. CDR3 DNA: TGTGCCTGGATAATCGGGGGTCAAGGAGCTTTCTTT. The whole variable domain, filled in from reference TRBV30 and TRBJ1-1, reads SQTIHQWPATLVQPVGSPLSLECTVEGTSNPNLYWYRQAAGRGLQLLFYSVGIGQISSEVPQNLSASRPQDRQFILSSKKLLLSDSGFYLCAWIIGGQGAFFGQGTRLTVV.

This chain uses TRBV10-3 with TRBJ2-7; the D is unclear. The CDR3 runs 13 residues. Germline lookup yields CDR1 ENHRY and CDR2 SYGVKD. Deletions cut 7 bases from V and 0 bases from J, with 10 bases between. The CDR3 DNA sequence: TGTGCCATCACCCCCCACACCTCCTACGAGCAGTACTTC. It codes for CAITPHTSYEQYF.

CDR3 region: CASSLRTGHGNSPLHF. The CDR3 bases are TGCGCCAGCAGCCTTAGAACGGGACACGGGAATTCACCCCTCCACTTT. The V gene is TRBV4-1, the J gene TRBJ1-6, with TRBD1 as a possible D gene (6 bases). Germline assignment: CDR1 MGHRA and CDR2 YSYEKL. CDR3 size: 16 residues. The V end lost 4 bases, the J end lost 7 bases, and 17 bases lay between the germline ends.

This clone has a single count. The chain links TRBV27 to TRBJ1-5; weak D call: TRBD1 (6 bases). CDR1 is MNHEY and CDR2 is SMNVEV in the germline V gene (reference sequence). CDR3 length: 14 amino acids. Trimming took off 3 bases at V and 5 bases at J, with 11 bases between the two ends. DNA of the CDR3: TGTGCCAGCAGTTTTCAGGGGTTGGATCAGCCCCAGCATTTT. Protein: CASSFQGLDQPQHF.

The J gene is TRBJ1-6, the V gene TRBV6-6; TRBD1 matches 7 bases. The CDR3 consists of 16 residues. Germline CDR1 and CDR2: MNHNY and SVGAGI (reference sequence). V lost 6 bases, J lost 6 bases, and 11 bases stayed unmatched. The CDR3 bases are TGTGCCAGCAGCTTTACACCGGGACAGTCTAATTCACCCCTCCACTTT. It is translated as CASSFTPGQSNSPLHF.

The rearrangement links TRBV19 to TRBJ1-4, with TRBD1 matching over 9 bases. The germline V gene encodes CDR1 LNHDA and CDR2 SQIVND (reference sequence). V shed 6 bases, J shed 1 base, and the junction held 12 bases outside the gene matches. The CDR3 covers 18 residues. CDR3 sequence (DNA): TGTGCCAGTAGCCCCATCCCCGGGACAGGGCAAACTAATGAAAAACTGTTTTTT. Protein: CASSPIPGTGQTNEKLFF.

V usage is TRBV11-2 and J usage is TRBJ1-2; no firm D call. Per germline, CDR1 SGHAT and CDR2 FQNNGV. This CDR3 has 13 residues. The V end lost 0 bases, the J end lost 9 bases, and 11 bases lay between the germline ends. The CDR3 loop is CASSLERQTSYTF. The CDR3 nucleotides are TGTGCCAGCAGCTTAGAAAGACAAACAAGCTACACCTTC.

This clone appeared a single time. This sequence joins TRBV19 and TRBJ1-2, with 7 nucleotides matching TRBD1. Germline CDR1 reads LNHDA; CDR2 reads SQIVND (reference sequence). J was trimmed by 7 bases and V by 8 bases; bases with no gene match: 10. The CDR3 has 13 residues. CDR3 nucleotide sequence: TGTGCCAGTGAGAACAGGGGTATCGGTGGCTACACCTTC. It translates to CASENRGIGGYTF.

This chain uses TRBV5-1 with TRBJ2-7, with a tentative D call TRBD2 (6 bases). In germline, CDR1 is SGHRS, CDR2 YFSETQ. V was pared by 7 bases and J by 0 bases, with 17 bases between. The CDR3 has 15 amino acids. In DNA form, the CDR3 reads TGCGCCAGCCCCCCTCCGGGGGAACGCTCCTACGAGCAGTACTTC. Translation: CASPPPGERSYEQYF.

V gene TRBV7-9 combines with J gene TRBJ1-1; no clear D. V lost 1 base to trimming and J lost 10 bases, with 19 bases between them. There are 15 residues in the CDR3. Germline assignment: CDR1 SEHNR and CDR2 FQNEAQ (reference sequence). The CDR3 sequence: CASSLVSSRRSGAFF. In DNA, the CDR3 is TGTGCCAGCAGCTTAGTATCCAGTAGGCGATCGGGAGCTTTCTTT. Based on the CDR3 plus reference TRBV7-9 and TRBJ1-1, the full variable domain is DTGVSQNPRHKITKRGQNVTFRCDPISEHNRLYWYRQTLGQGPEFLTYFQNEAQLEKSRLLSDRFSAERPKGSFSTLEIQRTEQGDSAMYLCASSLVSSRRSGAFFGQGTRLTVV.

The rearrangement uses TRBV7-2 and TRBJ2-7; D not resolved. This CDR3 has 11 amino acids. The germline V gene encodes CDR1 SGHTA and CDR2 FQGNSA. Trimming stripped 4 bases from V and 3 bases from J, with 4 bases between. CDR3 coding DNA: TGTGCCAGCAGCTCCTACTACGAGCAGTACTTC. This translates into CASSSYYEQYF. The full variable domain, with the rest looked up from reference TRBV7-2 and TRBJ2-7, is GAGVSQSPSNKVTEKGKDVELRCDPISGHTALYWYRQSLGQGLEFLIYFQGNSAPDKSGLPSDRFSAERTGGSVSTLTIQRTQQEDSAVYLCASSSYYEQYFGPGTRLTVT.

This clone has a single count. V gene TRBV10-3 combines with J gene TRBJ1-5; D remains unclear. The germline CDR1 and CDR2 sequences are ENHRY and SYGVKD. The V gene lost 3 bases and the J gene lost 5 bases, with 8 bases spanning the gap. CDR3 length: 13 amino acids. CDR3 sequence reads: CAISEAPHQPQHF. The CDR3 coding sequence is TGTGCCATCAGTGAAGCCCCCCATCAGCCCCAGCATTTT.

This chain joins TRBV11-1 and TRBJ2-7; TRBD1 aligns across 7 bases. CDR1 is SGHAT and CDR2 is FQDESV in the germline V gene (reference sequence). There are 13 residues in the CDR3. The J segment lost 3 bases and the V segment lost 6 bases, leaving 5 bases of the junction unmatched. The CDR3 DNA reads TGTGCCAGCAGGGGGACAGACATCTACGAGCAGTACTTC. This sequence encodes CASRGTDIYEQYF.

The chain combines TRBV4-2 with TRBJ1-2; D remains unclear. The germline CDR1 and CDR2 sequences are LGHNA and YNFKEQ. The CDR3 sequence is 13 residues long. V gave up 2 bases and J gave up 6 bases, with 10 bases separating them. The DNA of the CDR3 is TGTGCCAGCAGCCAAAACTCGGTCGATGGCTACACCTTC. Encoded protein: CASSQNSVDGYTF.

The chain couples TRBV10-1 to TRBJ2-7; D unresolved. The V gene's germline CDR1 is WNHNN and CDR2 SYGVQD (reference sequence). The CDR3 totals 12 residues. V was shortened by 5 bases and J by 2 bases, with 7 bases between the two germline ends. The CDR3 DNA reads as TGCGCCAGCAGTTCAGGTACCTACGAGCAGTACTTC. Translation: CASSSGTYEQYF.

The chain combines TRBV19 with TRBJ2-5; D perhaps matches TRBD1 (6 bases). The V gene lost 3 bases and the J gene lost 2 bases, with 16 bases spanning the gap. The germline gives CDR1 LNHDA, CDR2 SQIVND (reference sequence). The CDR3 has 16 amino acids. In DNA form, the CDR3 reads TGTGCCAGTAGTATCGGCCCCTCAGGGGTTCAAGAGACCCAGTACTTC. Translation gives CASSIGPSGVQETQYF.

The chain is built from TRBV9 and TRBJ1-4, with D possibly being TRBD1 (6 bases). Trimming stripped 0 bases from V and 7 bases from J, with 13 bases between. The CDR3 is made up of 15 amino acids. CDR1 and CDR2 (germline): SGDLS, YYNGEE. The CDR3 nucleotides read TGTGCCAGCAGCGTAGGGGAGGGGGGCGTTGAAAAACTGTTTTTT. Protein sequence: CASSVGEGGVEKLFF.

The genes are TRBV4-1 and TRBJ1-6; TRBD1 aligns across 8 bases. The ends lost 1 base at V and 9 bases at J; junction bases unmatched: 5. Germline V lookup: CDR1 MGHRA, CDR2 YSYEKL. The CDR3 consists of 15 residues. The CDR3 loop is CASSQAGQGISPLHF. CDR3 nucleotides: TGCGCCAGCAGCCAAGCCGGACAGGGTATTTCACCCCTCCACTTT.